Listed here are 10 T cell receptor beta chains from one sample, sequenced in a study of graft-versus-host responses after intestinal transplantation. TCRdb's copy holds only in-frame clones and misses some; the assay was immunoSEQ multiplex PCR. The table lists tens of thousands of clones, about 95% of them singletons, with about 0.78% in the top ten. The starting material was PBMCs, obtained 16 days after intestinal transplant. These receptors were obtained from a human patient who received an intestinal transplant, so some T cells may come from the graft donor.

As to this clone: A junction boundary mismatches the germline segment, possibly from a read error. Different DNA sequences within this sample yield the same CDR3. The rearrangement uses TRBV27 and TRBJ2-1, with D maybe TRBD2 (6 bases). CDR3 length: 15 residues. Per the germline V gene, CDR1 is MNHEY and CDR2 is SMNVEV (reference sequence). CDR3 in amino acids: CASSSPTGAYNEQFF. Here the CDR3 DNA reads TGTGCCAGTAGTTCCCCCACGGGGGCCTACAATGAGCAGTTCTTC.

V is TRBV28 and J is TRBJ1-5, with a weak D call TRBD1 (6 bases). V was pared by 6 bases and J by 6 bases, with 12 bases between. Germline V lookup: CDR1 MDHEN, CDR2 SYDVKM. The length of the CDR3 is 13 residues. CDR3 bases: TGTGCCAGCAGCGAAGGGGGTGGTCAGCCCCAGCATTTT. Translated, it gives CASSEGGGQPQHF.

This chain joins TRBV18 and TRBJ2-7, with 9 bases lining up with TRBD1. V lost 4 bases and J lost 7; bases outside the gene matches: 11. The CDR3 consists of 15 residues. Germline V CDR1 and CDR2: KGHSH, LQKENI. The CDR3: CASSHEGQGYREQYF. Here the CDR3 DNA reads TGTGCCAGCTCACATGAAGGACAGGGGTATCGGGAGCAGTACTTC.

The chain combines TRBV18 with TRBJ2-1; TRBD1 matches 7 bases. V trimming: 8 bases; J trimming: 1 base; junction bases outside the gene matches: 5. This CDR3 region has 14 residues. Germline V gene lookup returns CDR1 KGHSH and CDR2 LQKENI. For the CDR3, the DNA is TGTGCCAGCCATACAGGGGTGTCCTACAATGAGCAGTTCTTC. It codes for CASHTGVSYNEQFF.

V gene TRBV28 combines with J gene TRBJ1-1; possible D gene TRBD1, 5 bases. Germline V gene sequence: CDR1 MDHEN, CDR2 SYDVKM. This CDR3 is built from 15 residues. V was trimmed by 6 bases and J by 0 bases, leaving 14 bases between them. CDR3: CASSPSAGLNTEAFF. CDR3 coding DNA: TGTGCCAGCAGCCCTAGCGCAGGGTTGAACACTGAAGCTTTCTTT.

This clone was detected once. This chain connects TRBV18 to TRBJ2-1, with 12 bases lining up with TRBD2. This CDR3 comprises 16 residues. From germline, CDR1 is KGHSH and CDR2 LQKENI. Unmatched junction bases numbered 4, after V lost 2 bases and J lost 5 bases. The CDR3: CASSPSRTSGNNEQFF. The CDR3 region has the DNA TGTGCCAGCTCACCATCTCGGACTAGCGGGAACAATGAGCAGTTCTTC.

The chain combines TRBV15 with TRBJ1-1; D may be TRBD1 (6 bases). The ends were cut back, 11 bases at V and 0 bases at J, with 16 bases in the middle. CDR3 length equals 14 residues. Looked up from germline, CDR1 is LNHNV and CDR2 is YYDKDF (reference sequence). The CDR3 sequence: CAAGGGWMNTEAFF. As DNA, the CDR3 is TGTGCCGCGGGGGGCGGATGGATGAACACTGAAGCTTTCTTT.

V usage is TRBV4-3 and J usage is TRBJ2-5, with no clear D. CDR1 and CDR2 (germline): LGHNA, YSLEER. This CDR3 has 15 amino acids. The V and J ends lost 0 bases and 1 base respectively, with 9 bases between them. CDR3 nucleotide sequence: TGCGCCAGCAGCCAAGATAGAAGCGCCCAAGAGACCCAGTACTTC. Its protein product is CASSQDRSAQETQYF.

This clone was observed a few times. The sample carries other DNA sequences with the same CDR3. This chain connects TRBV9 to TRBJ1-6; the D gene is possibly TRBD1 (6 bases). The germline V gene has CDR1 SGDLS and CDR2 YYNGEE. This CDR3 spans 15 amino acids. The V end was cut by 3 bases, the J end by 0 bases, with 7 bases between. The CDR3 DNA reads as TGTGCCAGCAGCGAGACAGGCTCCTATAATTCACCCCTCCACTTT. Residues: CASSETGSYNSPLHF.

This rearrangement joins TRBV19 to TRBJ2-1; 7 nucleotides agree with TRBD2. Trimming took 5 bases from V and 9 from J; bases not matched to a gene: 7. From germline, CDR1 is LNHDA and CDR2 SQIVND (reference sequence). This CDR3 has 13 amino acids. CDR3 amino acids: CASSLAVGGEQFF. The CDR3 DNA reads TGTGCCAGTAGTCTAGCGGTTGGGGGTGAGCAGTTCTTC.